This entry lists 30 T cell receptor beta chains sequenced from one sample in a study of OX40 agonist ivuxolimab in advanced cancers. The library came from the immunoSEQ multiplex PCR assay. The table comes from immuneACCESS by way of TCRdb, which keeps in-frame sequences with V and J called. Part of the clones is missing from these tables; in studies checked, under half for an unresolved V gene and the rest for unknown reasons. A total of some 100,000 clones appear in this sample, less than 95% of them only once. The ten largest clones add up to 0.54% of the sample. The input for sequencing was CD4+ or CD8+ T cells sorted from blood, taken in a trial of the OX40 agonist ivuxolimab. These receptor sequences come from an adult with an advanced solid tumor such as melanoma, head and neck, liver or kidney cancer.

The chain recombines TRBV2 with TRBJ2-1, with 7 bases lining up with TRBD1. V dropped 7 bases and J dropped 6; count of bases not matched to a gene: 9. Germline values: CDR1 SNHLY, CDR2 FYNNEI. The CDR3 has 14 amino acids. For the CDR3, the DNA is TGTGCCAGCACTAGACAGGGAAACCCCAATGAGCAGTTCTTC. Translated, it gives CASTRQGNPNEQFF. Using reference TRBV2 and TRBJ2-1 for the parts outside the CDR3, the full variable domain is EPEVTQTPSHQVTQMGQEVILRCVPISNHLYFYWYRQILGQKVEFLVSFYNNEISEKSEIFDDQFSVERPDGSNFTLKIRSTKLEDSAMYFCASTRQGNPNEQFFGPGTRLTVL.

This chain joins TRBV4-2 and TRBJ1-3; 7 positions agree with TRBD1. V lost 3 bases and J lost 2; bases outside the gene matches: 1. CDR3 length: 14 residues. CDR1 is LGHNA, CDR2 YNFKEQ, per germline. The CDR3 sequence is CASSHGTAGNTIYF. DNA of the CDR3: TGTGCCAGCAGCCACGGGACAGCTGGAAACACCATATATTTT.

The chain recombines TRBV2 with TRBJ2-1; D call uncertain. CDR3 length: 10 amino acids. CDR1 and CDR2 from the germline V gene are SNHLY and FYNNEI. V was cut by 7 bases and J by 7 bases, with 5 bases left in between. CDR3 coding DNA: TGTGCCAGCACTGGGAATGAGCAGTTCTTC. This encodes CASTGNEQFF.

The gene calls are TRBV2 and TRBJ2-2; no firm D call. The ends were cut back, 2 bases at V and 3 bases at J, with 7 bases in the middle. This CDR3 spans 14 amino acids. Germline values: CDR1 SNHLY, CDR2 FYNNEI. CDR3: CASSEYWDTGELFF. The CDR3 coding sequence is TGTGCCAGCAGTGAATATTGGGACACCGGGGAGCTGTTTTTT.

The V call is TRBV19, the J call TRBJ2-2; D assignment may be TRBD1 or TRBD2 (5 bases each). Per germline, CDR1 LNHDA and CDR2 SQIVND (reference sequence). Trimming stripped 9 bases from V and 0 bases from J, with 11 bases between. The CDR3 covers 14 residues. DNA for the CDR3: TGTGCCAGCAGGGACCGCGCGAACACCGGGGAGCTGTTTTTT. This encodes CASRDRANTGELFF.

This chain links TRBV27 with TRBJ2-7; perhaps TRBD2 as D (5 bases). This CDR3 is 15 amino acids long. Trimming removed 5 bases from V and 0 bases from J, with 14 bases in between. Germline CDR1 reads MNHEY; CDR2 reads SMNVEV (reference sequence). The CDR3 sequence is CASSDGRRSSYEQYF. As DNA, the CDR3 is TGTGCCAGCAGTGACGGTCGGAGGAGCTCCTACGAGCAGTACTTC.

The chain has TRBV18 and TRBJ1-2, with D uncertain. V was trimmed by 2 bases and J by 7 bases, leaving 11 bases between them. Germline assignment: CDR1 KGHSH and CDR2 LQKENI. There are 13 residues in the CDR3. The DNA for the CDR3 is TGTGCCAGCTCACCAACTGGAGAAGCTGGCTACACCTTC. Translation: CASSPTGEAGYTF.

The chain carries TRBV5-4 and TRBJ2-7; D unresolved. Germline assignment: CDR1 SGHNT and CDR2 YYREEE (reference sequence). V lost 1 base and J lost 3, with 5 bases in between. The CDR3 consists of 12 residues. Here the CDR3 DNA reads TGTGCCAGCAGCTTGCCAGGCTACGAGCAGTACTTC. Protein: CASSLPGYEQYF.

This clone showed up just once. V usage is TRBV28 and J usage is TRBJ1-3, with 7 positions matching TRBD1. Unmatched junction bases numbered 7, after V lost 2 bases and J lost 0 bases. CDR3 length: 17 residues. Germline lookup yields CDR1 MDHEN and CDR2 SYDVKM. The CDR3 loop is CASSLNRGPHSGNTIYF. CDR3 coding DNA: TGTGCCAGCAGTTTAAACAGGGGCCCGCACTCTGGAAACACCATATATTTT.

J is TRBJ1-6 and V is TRBV30; unclear D gene. Germline V lookup: CDR1 GTSNPN, CDR2 SVGIG (reference sequence). The CDR3 is 13 amino acids. V lost 1 base and J lost 7, with 8 bases in between. The CDR3 reads CAWSDLPNSPLHF. As DNA, the CDR3 is TGTGCCTGGAGTGACCTCCCCAATTCACCCCTCCACTTT.

J is TRBJ2-5 and V is TRBV7-8; no definite D call. V was pared by 9 bases and J by 2 bases, with 28 bases between. The CDR3 runs 18 residues. CDR1 and CDR2 from the germline V gene are SGHVS and FQNEAQ. The CDR3 nucleotides are TGTGCCAGTTCCTTATTCGGGCACCTTACTGCGATACAAGAGACCCAGTACTTC. Translation: CASSLFGHLTAIQETQYF.

The V gene is TRBV5-8, the J gene TRBJ2-6, with unresolved D. Germline V gene data show CDR1 as SGHTS and CDR2 as YDEGEE. The CDR3 is 11 residues long. The V and J ends lost 7 bases and 1 base respectively, with 0 bases between them. CDR3 DNA sequence: TGTGCCAGCTCTGGGGCCAACGTCCTGACTTTC. Its protein product is CASSGANVLTF.

This chain connects TRBV10-3 to TRBJ1-2; TRBD1 matches at 11 bases. There are 14 residues in the CDR3. Germline V CDR1 and CDR2: ENHRY, SYGVKD. The V and J ends lost 10 bases and 7 bases, in that order; junction bases with no gene match: 11. CDR3 DNA sequence: TGTGCCACCCTAGATGGGACAGGGGGTCGTGGCTACACCTTC. Its translation is CATLDGTGGRGYTF.

The chain uses TRBV19 and TRBJ1-5; 8 nucleotides match TRBD1. Germline CDR1 LNHDA, CDR2 SQIVND (reference sequence). The CDR3 is 15 amino acids. Unmatched junction bases numbered 4, after V lost 6 bases and J lost 0 bases. The chain's CDR3 is CASRKTGGSNQPQHF. In DNA form, the CDR3 reads TGTGCCAGTAGAAAAACAGGGGGTAGCAATCAGCCCCAGCATTTT.

The rearrangement uses TRBV5-1 and TRBJ2-2; TRBD2 matches at 7 bases. The CDR3 totals 16 residues. Germline-derived CDR1 and CDR2 are SGHRS and YFSETQ. Trimming took 2 bases from V and 0 from J; bases not matched to a gene: 4. The CDR3 is CASSLVAGANTGELFF. CDR3 nucleotide sequence: TGCGCCAGCAGCTTAGTGGCGGGAGCGAACACCGGGGAGCTGTTTTTT.

This chain joins TRBV10-2 and TRBJ2-7, with 9 bases aligning to TRBD1. There are 15 residues in the CDR3. With V trimmed by 6 bases and J by 4 bases, 10 bases remained unmatched. Per the germline V gene, CDR1 is WSHSY and CDR2 is SAAADI. CDR3 region: CASRDSLQGAYEQYF. CDR3 in DNA: TGCGCCAGCAGAGACTCACTACAGGGGGCTTACGAGCAGTACTTC.

The chain joins TRBV5-6 to TRBJ2-5; no reliable D call. The CDR3 is made up of 13 amino acids. Deletions cut 1 base from V and 2 bases from J, with 6 bases between. Per germline, CDR1 SGHDT and CDR2 YYEEEE. Written as DNA, the CDR3 is TGTGCCAGCAGCTTGTACAGTCAAGAGACCCAGTACTTC. Protein sequence: CASSLYSQETQYF. The complete variable domain, with remaining parts taken from reference TRBV5-6 and TRBJ2-5, reads DAGVTQSPTHLIKTRGQQVTLRCSPKSGHDTVSWYQQALGQGPQFIFQYYEEEERQRGNFPDRFSGHQFPNYSSELNVNALLLGDSALYLCASSLYSQETQYFGPGTRLLVL.

This chain links TRBV6-6 with TRBJ1-1, with 9 bases identical to TRBD1. Germline loops: CDR1 MNHNY, CDR2 SVGAGI (reference sequence). With 5 bases clipped from V and 9 bases from J, the junction kept 4 bases outside the gene matches. This CDR3 has 12 residues. In DNA form, the CDR3 reads TGTGCCAGCAGTGCGGGGACAGGGCAAGCTTTCTTT. Translating gives CASSAGTGQAFF.

This rearrangement joins TRBV5-1 to TRBJ2-6; 10 nucleotides line up with TRBD1. Germline CDR1 and CDR2: SGHRS and YFSETQ. The CDR3 extends over 19 amino acids. The V and J ends lost 2 bases and 0 bases, in that order; junction bases with no gene match: 8. CDR3 DNA sequence: TGCGCCAGCAGCTTTCCCATGGGGACAGGGGCCTCTGGGGCCAACGTCCTGACTTTC. Translating it yields CASSFPMGTGASGANVLTF.

This clone was seen once. The rearrangement links TRBV6-5 to TRBJ2-2; D gene uncertain. Trimming pared 10 bases from V and 0 bases from J, leaving 6 bases between. CDR3 length: 12 residues. CDR1 and CDR2 from the germline V gene are MNHEY and SVGAGI. The CDR3 region has the DNA TGTGCCACGGTCACGAACACCGGGGAGCTGTTTTTT. The encoded protein is CATVTNTGELFF.

The chain combines TRBV6-5 with TRBJ1-1, with 7 positions matching TRBD1. CDR1 is MNHEY, CDR2 SVGAGI, per germline. This CDR3 contains 14 residues. The V and J ends lost 4 bases and 1 base, in that order; junction bases with no gene match: 3. CDR3 in amino acids: CASSFRQGNTEAFF. The CDR3 nucleotides are TGTGCCAGCAGTTTCCGACAGGGGAACACTGAAGCTTTCTTT.

V gene TRBV29-1 combines with J gene TRBJ2-1, with D possibly being TRBD1 (5 bases). Germline values: CDR1 SQVTM, CDR2 ANQGSEA. V lost 3 bases to trimming and J lost 7 bases, with 22 bases between them. The CDR3 length is 16 residues. CDR3: CSVDPRVKGVRNEQFF. CDR3 bases: TGCAGCGTTGATCCCCGGGTGAAAGGGGTCCGGAATGAGCAGTTCTTC.

This sequence joins TRBV6-6 and TRBJ2-1; D perhaps matches TRBD2 (6 bases). The CDR3 has 16 amino acids. CDR1 and CDR2 (germline): MNHNY, SVGAGI (reference sequence). Trimming took off 10 bases at V and 4 bases at J, with 23 bases between the two ends. Here the CDR3 reads CATRKGNSGSYNEQFF. In DNA, the CDR3 is TGTGCCACGCGGAAGGGAAATAGCGGCTCTTACAATGAGCAGTTCTTC.

V is TRBV10-3 and J is TRBJ2-7; the D gene is possibly TRBD1 (6 bases). Trimming took off 0 bases at V and 2 bases at J, with 11 bases between the two ends. The V gene's germline CDR1 is ENHRY and CDR2 SYGVKD. This CDR3 has 15 residues. The CDR3 here is CAISESQGTPYEQYF. The CDR3 DNA sequence: TGTGCCATCAGTGAGTCGCAGGGGACCCCCTACGAGCAGTACTTC.

The rearrangement joins TRBV4-1 to TRBJ1-2; no firm D call. The CDR3 has 13 amino acids. Trimming cost V 3 bases and J 2 bases, with 7 bases left between them. The germline V gene encodes CDR1 MGHRA and CDR2 YSYEKL. The CDR3 reads CASSHGRNYGYTF. CDR3 coding DNA: TGCGCCAGCAGCCACGGCAGAAACTATGGCTACACCTTC.

This chain connects TRBV14 to TRBJ2-5, with D tentatively TRBD2 (6 bases). The V gene's germline CDR1 is SGHDN and CDR2 FVKESK. This CDR3 has 15 residues. Trimming shortened V by 0 bases and J by 5 bases, and 13 bases separated the two germline ends. This CDR3 reads CASSQEYGSGETQYF. As DNA, the CDR3 is TGTGCCAGCAGCCAAGAATACGGGAGTGGGGAGACCCAGTACTTC.

CDR3: CASSHGRTGPTGELFF. The CDR3 DNA is TGCGCCAGCAGCCACGGCCGGACAGGGCCCACCGGGGAGCTGTTTTTT. The rearrangement joins TRBV4-1 to TRBJ2-2; 8 nucleotides agree with TRBD1. Germline lookup yields CDR1 MGHRA and CDR2 YSYEKL. V was pared by 3 bases and J by 4 bases, with 7 bases of the junction left unmatched. The CDR3 covers 16 residues.

The gene calls are TRBV7-2 and TRBJ2-1, with TRBD1 as a possible D gene (5 bases). The germline gives CDR1 SGHTA, CDR2 FQGNSA. V lost 2 bases and J 1 base, leaving 9 bases between the germline ends. The CDR3 is made up of 15 amino acids. CDR3 bases: TGTGCCAGCAGCTTAAAGGGGCTTTCCTACAATGAGCAGTTCTTC. This gives the protein CASSLKGLSYNEQFF.

In DNA, the CDR3 is TGTGCCAGCAGTTTTGAGGGGGACTACGAGCAGTACTTC. Protein product: CASSFEGDYEQYF. The V and J genes are TRBV27 and TRBJ2-7; possibly TRBD1 for D (6 bases). Germline CDR1 and CDR2: MNHEY and SMNVEV (reference sequence). V lost 3 bases and J lost 3, with 9 bases in between. This CDR3 spans 13 amino acids.

The V and J genes are TRBV6-5 and TRBJ2-4; D may be TRBD1 (6 bases). In germline, CDR1 is MNHEY, CDR2 SVGAGI. CDR3 size: 14 residues. The V gene lost 5 bases and the J gene lost 1 base, with 9 bases spanning the gap. The CDR3 spells CASSLTGAKNIQYF. The CDR3 region has the DNA TGTGCCAGCAGTCTCACAGGGGCCAAAAACATTCAGTACTTC.